The clone carrying this T cell receptor (beta chain) was observed once. This entry belongs to a study of blood T cell repertoires in COVID-19. Background on the study: The cDNA or gDNA used as material had been derived from T cells, B-cell-depleted T cells, or PBMCs.

Some clones are missing from TCRdb's copy, which holds only in-frame ones; the method was immunoSEQ multiplex PCR. Of 36,000 or so clones in the sample, approximately 90% were seen once. The CDR3 is made up of 14 amino acids. With 4 bases clipped from V and 8 bases from J, the junction kept 7 bases outside the gene matches. The V gene's germline CDR1 is PRHDT and CDR2 FYEKMQ (reference sequence). The rearrangement links TRBV13 to TRBJ2-1; 8 nucleotides match TRBD2. The receptor was isolated from a human donor in a cohort sampled during active COVID-19. The material sequenced was peripheral blood. The CDR3 DNA follows: TGTGCCAGCAGCTACCTCGGCGGGAGGTATGAGCAGTTCTTC. Translation: CASSYLGGRYEQFF.